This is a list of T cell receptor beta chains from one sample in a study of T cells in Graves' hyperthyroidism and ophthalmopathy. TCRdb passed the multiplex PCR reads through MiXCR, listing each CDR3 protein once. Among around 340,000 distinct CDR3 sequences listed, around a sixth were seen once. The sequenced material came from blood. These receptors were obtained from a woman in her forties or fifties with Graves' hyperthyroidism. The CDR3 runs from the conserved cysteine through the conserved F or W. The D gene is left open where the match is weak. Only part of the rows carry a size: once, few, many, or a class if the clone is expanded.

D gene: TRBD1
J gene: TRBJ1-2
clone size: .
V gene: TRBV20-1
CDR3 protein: CSARRLSGGDGYTF
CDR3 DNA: TGCAGTGCTAGAAGGTTATCAGGGGGAGACGGCTACACCTTC

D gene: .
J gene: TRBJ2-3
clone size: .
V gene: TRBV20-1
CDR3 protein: CSAQGAGGGRLTDTQYF
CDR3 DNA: TGCAGTGCTCAGGGGGCGGGGGGAGGTCGTTTGACAGATACGCAGTATTTT

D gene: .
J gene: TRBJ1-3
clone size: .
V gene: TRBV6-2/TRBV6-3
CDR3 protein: CASSSTGSFAGNTIYF
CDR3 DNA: TGTGCCAGCAGTTCAACCGGGTCCTTCGCGGGAAACACCATATATTTT

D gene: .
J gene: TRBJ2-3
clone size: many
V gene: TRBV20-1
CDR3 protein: CSARDSVGTDTQYF
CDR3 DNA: TGCAGTGCTAGGGACAGTGTAGGCACAGATACGCAGTATTTT

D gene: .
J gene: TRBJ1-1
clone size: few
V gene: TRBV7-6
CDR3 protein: CASSQTGTTAEAFF
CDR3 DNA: TGTGCCAGCAGCCAAACCGGGACCACCGCTGAAGCTTTCTTT

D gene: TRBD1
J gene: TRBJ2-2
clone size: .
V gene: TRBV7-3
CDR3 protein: CASTQRTGNTGELFF
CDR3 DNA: TGTGCCAGCACCCAACGGACAGGGAACACCGGGGAGCTGTTTTTT

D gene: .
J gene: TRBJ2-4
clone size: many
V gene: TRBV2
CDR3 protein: CASSVYGDPRKNIQYF
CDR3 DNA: TGTGCCAGCAGTGTGTACGGGGACCCACGCAAAAACATTCAGTACTTC

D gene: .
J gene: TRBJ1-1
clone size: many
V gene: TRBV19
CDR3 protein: CASILEGYAEAFF
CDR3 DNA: TGTGCCAGTATCCTGGAGGGTTACGCTGAAGCTTTCTTT

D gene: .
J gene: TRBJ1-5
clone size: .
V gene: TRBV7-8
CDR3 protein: CASSTNRATPQHF
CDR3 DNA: TGTGCCAGCAGCACGAACAGGGCCACGCCCCAGCATTTT

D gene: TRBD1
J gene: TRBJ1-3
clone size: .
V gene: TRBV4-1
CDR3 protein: CASSQGVWTGGTGNTIYF
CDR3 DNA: TGCGCCAGCAGCCAAGGTGTTTGGACAGGGGGCACAGGAAACACCATATATTTT